Presented here are 32 T cell receptor beta chains from one specimen sequenced in a study of cytomegalovirus exposure and HLA in healthy donors. Amplification used 60 Vbeta primers and 13 Jbeta primers. The method was immunoSEQ multiplex PCR; TCRdb's version includes in-frame clones alone and lacks a portion of them. The sample yields around 50,000 clones, of which the top ten take up approximately 6.9%. Sequencing was done on a sample of PBMCs. The receptors here all came from a middle-aged woman in good health and CMV-seronegative.

The J gene is TRBJ2-7, the V gene TRBV28; possibly TRBD1 for D (5 bases). CDR3 size: 14 residues. Trimming cost V 7 bases and J 3 bases, with 16 bases left between them. Germline V gives CDR1 MDHEN, CDR2 SYDVKM. The CDR3 nucleotides read TGTGCCAGCAAGACCCCAGGGTGGAGCTACGAGCAGTACTTC. This encodes CASKTPGWSYEQYF.

J is TRBJ1-2 and V is TRBV19, with a possible D match to TRBD1 (6 bases). In germline, CDR1 is LNHDA, CDR2 SQIVND (reference sequence). The ends were cut back, 2 bases at V and 8 bases at J, with 12 bases in the middle. This CDR3 contains 13 residues. As DNA, the CDR3 is TGTGCCAGTAGTATAAGGGGGAGTCAAGGCTACACCTTC. Its protein is CASSIRGSQGYTF.

The CDR3 sequence is CASSFGALVYGDTQYF. For the CDR3, the DNA is TGTGCCAGCAGCTTTGGGGCCCTCGTTTATGGAGATACGCAGTATTTT. The chain is built from TRBV11-2 and TRBJ2-3; TRBD1 might be the D (5 bases). In germline, CDR1 is SGHAT, CDR2 FQNNGV. V lost 3 bases and J 5 bases, leaving 18 bases between the germline ends. The CDR3 has 16 amino acids.

V usage is TRBV4-2 and J usage is TRBJ1-3; D gene unclear. The germline V and J ends were trimmed by 6 bases and 3 bases, with 6 bases remaining between them. The CDR3 has 12 residues. The V gene's germline CDR1 is LGHNA and CDR2 YNFKEQ. Written as DNA, the CDR3 is TGTGCCAGCAGGTCAGGTGGAAACACCATATATTTT. It encodes CASRSGGNTIYF.

The CDR3 DNA reads as TGTGCCAGCAAAACAGGGGACCTCAATCAGCCCCAGCATTTT. It is translated as CASKTGDLNQPQHF. The chain uses TRBV28 and TRBJ1-5; 7 nucleotides match TRBD1. The V segment lost 7 bases and the J segment 3 bases; nucleotides outside the gene matches: 6. The CDR3 is 14 amino acids. Per the germline V gene, CDR1 is MDHEN and CDR2 is SYDVKM.

The chain employs TRBV7-6 and TRBJ2-5; the D gene is possibly TRBD2 (6 bases). Germline CDR1 SGHVS, CDR2 FNYEAQ. This CDR3 has 14 amino acids. V was shortened by 1 base and J by 1 base, with 7 bases between the two germline ends. The chain's CDR3 is CASSLEAGQETQYF. The CDR3, as DNA: TGTGCCAGCAGCTTAGAAGCGGGCCAAGAGACCCAGTACTTC.

This rearrangement joins TRBV5-1 to TRBJ2-7; 8 nucleotides align to TRBD2. The germline V gene encodes CDR1 SGHRS and CDR2 YFSETQ. Unmatched junction bases numbered 6, after V lost 2 bases and J lost 5 bases. This CDR3 has 14 amino acids. The CDR3 loop reads CASSFETSANEQYF. The CDR3 DNA follows: TGCGCCAGCAGCTTCGAGACTAGCGCTAACGAGCAGTACTTC.

The chain is built from TRBV5-1 and TRBJ1-1; D is undetermined. The CDR3 has 14 residues. Germline loops: CDR1 SGHRS, CDR2 YFSETQ. Trimming stripped 4 bases from V and 3 bases from J, with 13 bases between. The CDR3 is CASSPFGVDTEAFF. The CDR3 DNA follows: TGCGCCAGCAGCCCATTCGGGGTTGACACTGAAGCTTTCTTT.

The chain uses TRBV5-6 and TRBJ2-6; the D is unclear. Trimming removed 6 bases from V and 1 base from J, with 8 bases in between. The CDR3 totals 14 residues. The V gene's germline CDR1 is SGHDT and CDR2 YYEEEE. The CDR3 DNA is TGTGCCAGCACCCTACGGTCTGGGGCCAACGTCCTGACTTTC. Protein: CASTLRSGANVLTF.

The gene calls are TRBV2 and TRBJ2-2, with TRBD1 as a possible D gene (6 bases). CDR3 length equals 15 residues. Trimming took off 2 bases at V and 1 base at J, with 8 bases between the two ends. Germline CDR1 is SNHLY and CDR2 is FYNNEI. The CDR3, as DNA: TGTGCCAGCAGTGAACAGGGGCTGAACACCGGGGAGCTGTTTTTT. Its protein product is CASSEQGLNTGELFF.

The gene calls are TRBV11-1 and TRBJ1-3; tentative D call: TRBD1 (5 bases). CDR1 SGHAT and CDR2 FQDESV come from the germline V gene (reference sequence). The germline V and J ends were trimmed by 5 bases and 4 bases, with 15 bases remaining between them. CDR3 size: 15 residues. CDR3 nucleotide sequence: TGTGCCAGCAGCGTCGGGACTCCTGGGGGAAACACCATATATTTT. It codes for CASSVGTPGGNTIYF.

V usage is TRBV10-3 and J usage is TRBJ1-5; 11 bases map to TRBD1. Germline V lookup: CDR1 ENHRY, CDR2 SYGVKD. The CDR3 is made up of 17 amino acids. The V segment lost 6 bases and the J segment 4 bases; nucleotides outside the gene matches: 11. The CDR3 is CAISPGQGEASNQPQHF. The DNA of the CDR3 is TGTGCCATCAGCCCGGGACAGGGGGAAGCCTCGAATCAGCCCCAGCATTTT.

This chain links TRBV18 with TRBJ2-5; D is perhaps TRBD1 (5 bases). This CDR3 region has 13 residues. Germline V CDR1 and CDR2: KGHSH, LQKENI. With 2 bases removed from V and 5 bases from J, the gap between germline ends came to 9 bases. CDR3 region: CASSPRGLETQYF. The CDR3, as DNA: TGTGCCAGCTCACCAAGGGGTCTGGAGACCCAGTACTTC.

The chain has TRBV5-4 and TRBJ2-7; the D gene is possibly TRBD2 (5 bases). V lost 0 bases to trimming and J lost 4 bases, with 14 bases between them. The CDR3 runs 15 residues. Germline V gene lookup returns CDR1 SGHNT and CDR2 YYREEE (reference sequence). CDR3 DNA: TGTGCCAGCAGCTTGGGGGCGGGTGGTCGGTACGAGCAGTACTTC. As protein: CASSLGAGGRYEQYF.

V and J are TRBV19 and TRBJ1-6, with 8 positions matching TRBD1. The CDR3 length is 14 residues. Germline V gene sequence: CDR1 LNHDA, CDR2 SQIVND (reference sequence). The V segment lost 5 bases and the J segment 7 bases; nucleotides outside the gene matches: 4. The CDR3 region is CASSPGQENSPLHF. DNA of the CDR3: TGTGCCAGTAGTCCGGGACAGGAAAATTCACCCCTCCACTTT.

The chain has TRBV29-1 and TRBJ1-1, with 9 positions matching TRBD1. Germline V gene data show CDR1 as SQVTM and CDR2 as ANQGSEA. CDR3 length equals 13 residues. Trimming removed 7 bases from V and 3 bases from J; junction bases left unmatched: 6. The CDR3 sequence is CSGGQGGDTEAFF. The CDR3 nucleotides are TGCAGCGGGGGACAGGGTGGGGACACTGAAGCTTTCTTT.

This chain uses TRBV28 with TRBJ1-5, with D possibly matching TRBD1 (6 bases). The CDR3 is made up of 13 amino acids. Trimming shortened V by 6 bases and J by 3 bases, and 9 bases separated the two germline ends. Germline V gene lookup returns CDR1 MDHEN and CDR2 SYDVKM. The CDR3 spells CASSQGINQPQHF. In DNA form, the CDR3 reads TGTGCCAGCAGCCAGGGGATCAATCAGCCCCAGCATTTT.

This chain joins TRBV4-1 and TRBJ2-3, with D uncertain. CDR1 and CDR2 (germline): MGHRA, YSYEKL. The CDR3 is 14 amino acids. V lost 0 bases to trimming and J lost 3 bases, with 7 bases between them. The CDR3 sequence is CASSQDRATDTQYF. Written as DNA, the CDR3 is TGCGCCAGCAGCCAAGATCGAGCGACAGATACGCAGTATTTT.

The rearrangement links TRBV15 to TRBJ2-7; D is ambiguous. CDR1 and CDR2 (germline): LNHNV, YYDKDF (reference sequence). V was trimmed by 0 bases and J by 2 bases, leaving 5 bases between them. This CDR3 comprises 13 residues. This CDR3 is CATSREHTYEQYF. The CDR3 DNA follows: TGTGCCACCAGCAGAGAGCACACCTACGAGCAGTACTTC.

The V call is TRBV6-1, the J call TRBJ2-7; D possibly corresponds to TRBD2 (6 bases). The CDR3 covers 16 residues. Trimming removed 4 bases from V and 3 bases from J, with 19 bases in between. Looked up from germline, CDR1 is MNHNS and CDR2 is SASEGT. CDR3 nucleotide sequence: TGTGCCAGCAGTGTGGGAACTTCGGGAGCGGGCTACGAGCAGTACTTC. Protein sequence: CASSVGTSGAGYEQYF.

This CDR3 is CASRVGQGNQPQHF. Here the CDR3 DNA reads TGTGCCAGCAGGGTGGGACAGGGCAATCAGCCCCAGCATTTT. The rearrangement links TRBV27 to TRBJ1-5; 8 bases map to TRBD1. The CDR3 sequence is 14 residues long. J was trimmed by 2 bases and V by 6 bases; bases with no gene match: 3. In germline, CDR1 is MNHEY, CDR2 SMNVEV (reference sequence).

J is TRBJ1-2 and V is TRBV18; perhaps TRBD1 as D (6 bases). Germline CDR1 reads KGHSH; CDR2 reads LQKENI. The CDR3 extends over 13 amino acids. The V gene lost 3 bases and the J gene lost 3 bases, with 8 bases spanning the gap. The CDR3 protein is CASSPPGDYGYTF. The CDR3 bases are TGTGCCAGCTCACCCCCAGGGGACTATGGCTACACCTTC.

The V call is TRBV15, the J call TRBJ1-6; D remains unclear. The CDR3 covers 15 residues. Germline V gene data show CDR1 as LNHNV and CDR2 as YYDKDF (reference sequence). Trimming left V 3 bases short and J 9 bases short, with 15 bases between. CDR3 amino acids: CATSSLDGGPSPLHF. The CDR3 DNA is TGTGCCACCAGCAGTCTCGACGGAGGTCCTTCACCCCTCCACTTT.

The gene calls are TRBV9 and TRBJ1-3; D is perhaps TRBD1 (6 bases). The CDR3 has 15 residues. CDR1 and CDR2 (germline): SGDLS, YYNGEE. The V end was cut by 1 base, the J end by 4 bases, with 12 bases between. The CDR3 reads CASSVSTGQGNTIYF. The CDR3 DNA is TGTGCCAGCAGCGTATCGACAGGCCAAGGAAACACCATATATTTT.

The rearrangement links TRBV29-1 to TRBJ1-2, with 7 bases identical to TRBD1. CDR3 length: 13 amino acids. The ends lost 4 bases at V and 4 bases at J; junction bases unmatched: 6. Looked up from germline, CDR1 is SQVTM and CDR2 is ANQGSEA. CDR3 loop: CSVALTGSYGYTF. For the CDR3, the DNA is TGCAGCGTTGCCTTGACAGGGTCCTATGGCTACACCTTC.

The chain recombines TRBV28 with TRBJ2-7; D is possibly TRBD2 (7 bases). Deletions cut 6 bases from V and 8 bases from J, with 23 bases between. Germline CDR1 and CDR2: MDHEN and SYDVKM. This CDR3 region has 15 residues. Here the CDR3 DNA reads TGTGCCAGCAGCGGGGACGGTATTACGGGGGGCAAGCAGTACTTC. This translates into CASSGDGITGGKQYF.

This chain connects TRBV9 to TRBJ2-2; 7 positions agree with TRBD2. Germline CDR1 is SGDLS and CDR2 is YYNGEE. The V and J ends lost 2 bases and 1 base, in that order; junction bases with no gene match: 5. This CDR3 spans 16 amino acids. The CDR3 DNA reads TGTGCCAGCAGCGTGTGGGCGGGGGTGAACACCGGGGAGCTGTTTTTT. Amino acids: CASSVWAGVNTGELFF.

This chain uses TRBV19 with TRBJ1-1; TRBD1 agrees at 10 bases. This CDR3 comprises 16 residues. The germline V gene has CDR1 LNHDA and CDR2 SQIVND (reference sequence). V lost 9 bases to trimming and J lost 4 bases; unmatched junction nucleotides: 14. Written as DNA, the CDR3 is TGTGCCAGCAGTTTAGGGGGACAGGGGATTGGCACTGAAGCTTTCTTT. This sequence encodes CASSLGGQGIGTEAFF.

The chain uses TRBV30 and TRBJ1-1; no firm D call. The V gene lost 3 bases and the J gene lost 5 bases, with 10 bases spanning the gap. This CDR3 has 12 amino acids. The germline CDR1 and CDR2 sequences are GTSNPN and SVGIG (reference sequence). CDR3 coding DNA: TGTGCCTGGAGGTTTATCGCGACTGAAGCTTTCTTT. Its translation: CAWRFIATEAFF.

For this clone: The junction differs from germline at one of its ends, possibly a read error. The V gene is TRBV7-6, the J gene TRBJ1-1; 8 bases fit TRBD1. The CDR3 is made up of 14 amino acids. CDR1 is SGHVS and CDR2 is FNYEAQ in the germline V gene. CDR3 residues: CASSPNRLTGAVVF. Here the CDR3 DNA reads TGTGCCAGCAGCCCCAACCGCTTGACAGGGGCGGTCGTCTTT.

V is TRBV9 and J is TRBJ2-5; 13 nucleotides agree with TRBD2. After removal of 7 bases from V and 3 bases from J, the junction contained 9 bases not matched to a gene. This CDR3 has 16 residues. Per germline, CDR1 SGDLS and CDR2 YYNGEE. CDR3 in amino acids: CASDPHGTSGEETQYF. CDR3 nucleotides: TGTGCCAGCGACCCTCACGGGACTAGCGGGGAAGAGACCCAGTACTTC.

This rearrangement joins TRBV18 to TRBJ2-3, with a possible D match to TRBD2 (6 bases). Germline CDR1 KGHSH, CDR2 LQKENI. The CDR3 has 15 amino acids. Trimming removed 2 bases at V and 0 bases at J, with 9 bases between. CDR3 nucleotide sequence: TGTGCCAGCTCACCAGAGCGGGCGAGCACAGATACGCAGTATTTT. Amino acid sequence: CASSPERASTDTQYF.